The 20 T cell receptor beta chains below come from one sample, sequenced in a study of metastatic and nonmetastatic thyroid tumors. TCRdb ran MiXCR on the PCR reads. The sample lists 30,000 to 45,000 clones, more than 25% occurring once. Among the patients, none had received any treatment before thyroid surgery. What was sequenced was blood. All receptors come from a male donor with papillary thyroid cancer or a benign thyroid nodule (not recorded which). Some clones in this sample may be carry-over from other donors' samples.

V and J are TRBV4-1 and TRBJ2-7, with D uncertain. The CDR3 consists of 13 residues. With 1 base removed from V and 5 bases from J, the gap between germline ends came to 9 bases. The germline gives CDR1 MGHRA, CDR2 YSYEKL. The CDR3 nucleotides read TGCGCCAGCAGCCAAGTTGACACCGACGAGCAGTACTTC. This gives the protein CASSQVDTDEQYF.

This clone has a handful of counts. The rearrangement uses TRBV4-1 and TRBJ2-7, with 7 bases matching TRBD1. Germline CDR1 and CDR2: MGHRA and YSYEKL. The CDR3 is 14 amino acids. Trimming at V came to 1 base and at J to 7 bases, leaving 7 bases not matched to a gene. CDR3 region: CASSQGGAGGEQYF. The CDR3 region has the DNA TGCGCCAGCAGCCAAGGAGGGGCAGGGGGAGAGCAGTACTTC.

Ten or more counts support this clone. Other DNA sequences in the sample encode the same CDR3. The chain has TRBV7-8 and TRBJ2-1, with 14 bases that match TRBD2. V lost 5 bases to trimming and J lost 9 bases; unmatched junction nucleotides: 9. The CDR3 consists of 16 residues. Looked up from germline, CDR1 is SGHVS and CDR2 is FQNEAQ. CDR3 nucleotide sequence: TGTGCCAGCAGCCTCCGACTAGCGGGAGGGAGGGCTGAGCAGTTCTTC. It yields the protein CASSLRLAGGRAEQFF. Complete variable domain (other parts from reference TRBV7-8 and TRBJ2-1): GAGVSQSPRYKVAKRGQDVALRCDPISGHVSLFWYQQALGQGPEFLTYFQNEAQLDKSGLPSDRFFAERPEGSVSTLKIQRTQQEDSAVYLCASSLRLAGGRAEQFFGPGTRLTVL.

The chain uses TRBV5-5 and TRBJ1-2; 10 nucleotides agree with TRBD1. The CDR3 runs 11 residues. Germline assignment: CDR1 SGHKS and CDR2 YYEKEE (reference sequence). With 7 bases clipped from V and 7 bases from J, the junction kept 1 base outside the gene matches. CDR3 nucleotide sequence: TGTGCCAGCGACAGGGGGCTTGGCTACACCTTC. This gives the protein CASDRGLGYTF. Full variable domain (outside the CDR3, taken from reference TRBV5-5 and TRBJ1-2): DAGVTQSPTHLIKTRGQQVTLRCSPISGHKSVSWYQQVLGQGPQFIFQYYEKEERGRGNFPDRFSARQFPNYSSELNVNALLLGDSALYLCASDRGLGYTFGSGTRLTVV.

In this sample, this clone turned up many times. The chain joins TRBV28 to TRBJ1-5; the D is unclear. CDR1 MDHEN and CDR2 SYDVKM come from the germline V gene. CDR3 length: 12 amino acids. With 6 bases removed from V and 3 bases from J, the gap between germline ends came to 6 bases. DNA for the CDR3: TGTGCCAGCAGCTTAAACAATCAGCCCCAGCATTTT. Translating it yields CASSLNNQPQHF. Drawing the rest from reference TRBV28 and TRBJ1-5, the complete variable domain is DVKVTQSSRYLVKRTGEKVFLECVQDMDHENMFWYRQDPGLGLRLIYFSYDVKMKEKGDIPEGYSVSREKKERFSLILESASTNQTSMYLCASSLNNQPQHFGDGTRLSIL.

There are many counts of this clone. This rearrangement joins TRBV29-1 to TRBJ2-1; tentative D call: TRBD1 (8 bases). CDR3 length: 14 residues. From germline, CDR1 is SQVTM and CDR2 ANQGSEA. Trimming shortened V by 4 bases and J by 7 bases, and 17 bases separated the two germline ends. CDR3 nucleotides: TGCAGCGTTGCCACAGGGGGAGGGCTTAATGAGCAGTTCTTC. Amino acids: CSVATGGGLNEQFF.

The chain uses TRBV4-1 and TRBJ2-5, with TRBD2 as a possible D gene (7 bases). Germline V gene data show CDR1 as MGHRA and CDR2 as YSYEKL. Trimming left V 1 base short and J 7 bases short, with 19 bases between. This CDR3 comprises 16 residues. The CDR3 DNA reads TGCGCCAGCAGCCAAGTGACGGGCGGGAGAGGGGGGACCCAGTACTTC. This sequence encodes CASSQVTGGRGGTQYF.

The table lists this clone with many counts. The V call is TRBV14, the J call TRBJ1-1; perhaps TRBD1 as D (5 bases). V lost 1 base, J lost 10 bases, and 16 bases lay in between. The CDR3 is 14 amino acids. Germline assignment: CDR1 SGHDN and CDR2 FVKESK. CDR3 protein: CASSQVGTNWIAFF. In nucleotides, the CDR3 is TGTGCCAGCAGCCAAGTTGGGACCAACTGGATAGCTTTCTTT.

In its sample, this clone was seen many times. The chain uses TRBV5-1 and TRBJ1-1; 8 bases agree with TRBD1. Trimming took 0 bases from V and 6 from J; bases not matched to a gene: 1. The length of the CDR3 is 13 residues. The germline CDR1 and CDR2 sequences are SGHRS and YFSETQ. The CDR3 DNA reads TGCGCCAGCAGCTTGGGGGACAGGTCTGAAGCTTTCTTT. This codes for CASSLGDRSEAFF.

This clone was detected only a few times. The chain joins TRBV7-2 to TRBJ2-2; D may match TRBD1 or TRBD2 (5 bases each). The CDR3 length is 14 residues. The V gene's germline CDR1 is SGHTA and CDR2 FQGNSA. V gave up 5 bases and J gave up 5 bases, with 12 bases separating them. This CDR3 reads CASSLLGVTGELFF. The CDR3 DNA follows: TGTGCCAGCAGCCTACTGGGGGTGACCGGGGAGCTGTTTTTT.

V is TRBV27 and J is TRBJ2-2; D may match TRBD1 or TRBD2 (7 bases each). The CDR3 loop spans 17 amino acids. Germline V gene sequence: CDR1 MNHEY, CDR2 SMNVEV (reference sequence). Trimming shortened V by 6 bases and J by 5 bases, and 22 bases separated the two germline ends. CDR3 protein: CASSQVPQGRGTGELFF. Written as DNA, the CDR3 is TGTGCCAGCAGCCAGGTCCCACAGGGGCGGGGGACCGGGGAGCTGTTTTTT.

The chain recombines TRBV6-5 with TRBJ2-7, with 11 bases aligning to TRBD2. CDR1 and CDR2 (germline): MNHEY, SVGAGI. This CDR3 spans 17 amino acids. J gave up 0 bases and V 6 bases, and 10 bases lay outside the gene matches. CDR3: CASSPSPGTSGSYEQYF. In DNA, the CDR3 is TGTGCCAGCAGCCCAAGTCCCGGGACTAGCGGCTCCTACGAGCAGTACTTC.

This rearrangement joins TRBV4-1 to TRBJ1-4; possibly TRBD1 for D (6 bases). This CDR3 comprises 15 residues. V lost 4 bases to trimming and J lost 1 base, with 10 bases between them. From germline, CDR1 is MGHRA and CDR2 YSYEKL. The CDR3 region is CASSRRQETNEKLFF. The CDR3 DNA follows: TGCGCCAGCAGCCGCAGACAGGAAACTAATGAAAAACTGTTTTTT.

On this clone itself: A much more abundant neighbour one base away suggests this may be a read error. Distinct nucleotide sequences in the sample also encode this CDR3. The CDR3: CASGLNPGQLPYEQYF. CDR3 DNA sequence: TGTGCCAGCGGCTTGAATCCTGGACAGCTGCCCTACGAGCAGTACTTC. V gene TRBV5-4 combines with J gene TRBJ2-7; tentatively, D is TRBD1 (6 bases). Germline values: CDR1 SGHNT, CDR2 YYREEE (reference sequence). CDR3 size: 16 residues.

A few counts support this clone. This chain uses TRBV20-1 with TRBJ2-7; 14 bases match TRBD2. The length of the CDR3 is 16 residues. The V and J ends lost 5 bases and 6 bases, in that order; junction bases with no gene match: 12. Germline lookup yields CDR1 DFQATT and CDR2 SNEGSKA (reference sequence). The CDR3 region has the DNA TGCAGTGCTGAGGCGGGACTAGCGGGAGTAAGGGGCGAGCAGTACTTC. Translating gives CSAEAGLAGVRGEQYF.

This clone was detected ten times or more. The chain uses TRBV28 and TRBJ1-5; maybe TRBD1 (6 bases). Germline CDR1 and CDR2: MDHEN and SYDVKM. The CDR3 loop spans 16 amino acids. The ends were cut back, 4 bases at V and 0 bases at J, with 13 bases in the middle. The CDR3 sequence: CASSSSRGYSNQPQHF. Written as DNA, the CDR3 is TGTGCCAGCAGTTCGTCCAGGGGCTATAGCAATCAGCCCCAGCATTTT.

There are many counts of this clone. This rearrangement joins TRBV19 to TRBJ2-2, with unresolved D. With 11 bases removed from V and 4 bases from J, the gap between germline ends came to 14 bases. CDR3 length equals 13 residues. Germline V gene lookup returns CDR1 LNHDA and CDR2 SQIVND (reference sequence). The CDR3 DNA sequence: TGTGCCCTCACATCAGGTCGCACCGGGGAGCTGTTTTTT. Amino acid sequence: CALTSGRTGELFF. Variable domain in full (rest from reference TRBV19 and TRBJ2-2): DGGITQSPKYLFRKEGQNVTLSCEQNLNHDAMYWYRQDPGQGLRLIYYSQIVNDFQKGDIAEGYSVSREKKESFPLTVTSAQKNPTAFYLCALTSGRTGELFFGEGSRLTVL.

There are many counts of this clone. Other DNA sequences of this sample code for an identical CDR3. J is TRBJ2-7 and V is TRBV9; tentative D call: TRBD1 (6 bases). Germline CDR1 is SGDLS and CDR2 is YYNGEE. Trimming shortened V by 0 bases and J by 2 bases, and 9 bases separated the two germline ends. The CDR3 contains 14 residues. The CDR3 region has the DNA TGTGCCAGCAGCGTAGCCGAGGGGGCCTACGAGCAGTACTTC. Protein sequence: CASSVAEGAYEQYF.

The chain carries TRBV6-1 and TRBJ2-5; a possible D gene is TRBD2 (7 bases). This CDR3 is built from 15 residues. V lost 4 bases and J lost 5, with 17 bases in between. Germline CDR1 reads MNHNS; CDR2 reads SASEGT. The CDR3 nucleotides are TGTGCCAGCAGTGGGGGGGGCGGGAGTAGGGAGACCCAGTACTTC. Translating it yields CASSGGGGSRETQYF.

The table lists this clone with a few counts. The V and J genes are TRBV28 and TRBJ2-7; 11 nucleotides agree with TRBD2. V trimming: 6 bases; J trimming: 3 bases; junction bases outside the gene matches: 7. The CDR3 is 15 amino acids. The germline V gene has CDR1 MDHEN and CDR2 SYDVKM. CDR3 amino acids: CASRTLAGGLYEQYF. The CDR3 region has the DNA TGTGCCAGCAGGACCCTAGCGGGAGGCCTCTACGAGCAGTACTTC.